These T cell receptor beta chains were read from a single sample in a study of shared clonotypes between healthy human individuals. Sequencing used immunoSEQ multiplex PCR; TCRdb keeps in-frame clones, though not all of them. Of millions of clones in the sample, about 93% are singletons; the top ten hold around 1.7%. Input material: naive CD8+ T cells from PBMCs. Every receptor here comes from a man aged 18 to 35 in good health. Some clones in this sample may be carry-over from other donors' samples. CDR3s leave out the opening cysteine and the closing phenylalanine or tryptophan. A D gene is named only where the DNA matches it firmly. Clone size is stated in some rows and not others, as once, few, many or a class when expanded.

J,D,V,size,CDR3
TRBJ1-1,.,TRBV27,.,ASRQEQGNTEAF
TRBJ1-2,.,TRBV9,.,ASSVADTAGIYGYT
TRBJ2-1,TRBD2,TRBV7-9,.,ASSPRTSGSNEQF
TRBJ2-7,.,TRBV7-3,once,ASSLSAGPGEQY
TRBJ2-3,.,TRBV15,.,ATSEGFTDTQY
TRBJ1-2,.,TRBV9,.,ASSAGTTPNYGYT
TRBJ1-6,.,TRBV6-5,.,ASSYEVGYNSPLH
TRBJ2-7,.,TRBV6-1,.,ATWRGHEQY
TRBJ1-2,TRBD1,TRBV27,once,ASSPNSGTGDGYT
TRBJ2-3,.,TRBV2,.,AGTPTTQSTDTQY
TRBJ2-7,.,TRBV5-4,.,ASSLLNTGTPDDEQY
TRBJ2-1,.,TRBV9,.,ASSVGGINEQF
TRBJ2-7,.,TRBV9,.,ASSAGSAEQY
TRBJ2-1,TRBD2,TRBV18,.,ASSPPRLAGLRGNEQF
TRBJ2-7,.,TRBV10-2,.,ASTNPQGEQY
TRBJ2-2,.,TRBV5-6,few,ASSLATGELF
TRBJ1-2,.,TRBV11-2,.,ASINHQGYT
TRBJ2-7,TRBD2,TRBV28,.,ASGSGGGEQY
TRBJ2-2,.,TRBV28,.,ASSLIGRGRVTGELF
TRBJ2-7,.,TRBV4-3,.,ASSQAPRWGRGGKYEQY